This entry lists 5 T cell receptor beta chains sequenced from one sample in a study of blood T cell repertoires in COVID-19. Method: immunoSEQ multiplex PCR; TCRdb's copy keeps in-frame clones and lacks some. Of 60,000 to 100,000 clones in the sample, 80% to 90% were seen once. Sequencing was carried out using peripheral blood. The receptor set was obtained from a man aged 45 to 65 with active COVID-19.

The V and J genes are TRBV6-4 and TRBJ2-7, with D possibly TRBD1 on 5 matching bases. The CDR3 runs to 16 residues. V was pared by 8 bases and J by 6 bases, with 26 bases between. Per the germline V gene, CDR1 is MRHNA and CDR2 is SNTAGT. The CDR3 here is CASPKKRRNPGFEQYF. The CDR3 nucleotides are TGTGCCAGCCCAAAAAAAAGGAGAAACCCAGGGTTCGAGCAGTACTTC.

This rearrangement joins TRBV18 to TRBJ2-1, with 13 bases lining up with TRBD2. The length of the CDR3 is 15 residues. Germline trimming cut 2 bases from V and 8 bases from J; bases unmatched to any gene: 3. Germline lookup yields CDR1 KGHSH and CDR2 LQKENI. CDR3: CASSPGTSGTYEQFF. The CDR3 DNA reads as TGTGCCAGCTCACCAGGGACTAGCGGGACCTATGAGCAGTTCTTC. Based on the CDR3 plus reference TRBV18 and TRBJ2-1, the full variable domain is NAGVMQNPRHLVRRRGQEARLRCSPMKGHSHVYWYRQLPEEGLKFMVYLQKENIIDESGMPKERFSAEFPKEGPSILRIQQVVRGDSAAYFCASSPGTSGTYEQFFGPGTRLTVL.

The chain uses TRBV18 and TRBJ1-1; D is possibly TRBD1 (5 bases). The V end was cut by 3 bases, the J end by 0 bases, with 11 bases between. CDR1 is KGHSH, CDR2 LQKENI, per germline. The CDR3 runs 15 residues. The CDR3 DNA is TGTGCCAGCTCACCGGGGCAGAATCTGAACACTGAAGCTTTCTTT. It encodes CASSPGQNLNTEAFF.

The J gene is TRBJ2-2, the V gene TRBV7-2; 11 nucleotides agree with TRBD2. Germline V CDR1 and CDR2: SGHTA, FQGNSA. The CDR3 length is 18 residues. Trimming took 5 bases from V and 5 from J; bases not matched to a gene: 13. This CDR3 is CASSPGASGRYYTGELFF. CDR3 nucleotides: TGTGCCAGCAGCCCAGGGGCTAGCGGGAGGTATTATACCGGGGAGCTGTTTTTT.

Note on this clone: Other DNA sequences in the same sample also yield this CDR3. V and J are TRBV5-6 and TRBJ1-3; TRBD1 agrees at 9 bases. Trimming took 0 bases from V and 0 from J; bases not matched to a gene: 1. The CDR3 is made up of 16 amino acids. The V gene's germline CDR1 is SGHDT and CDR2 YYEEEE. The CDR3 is CASSLDRGPSGNTIYF. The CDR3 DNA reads TGTGCCAGCAGCTTGGACAGGGGGCCCTCTGGAAACACCATATATTTT.